The 7 T cell receptor beta chains listed next were all sequenced from one sample in a study of early T cells in non-severe SARS-CoV-2 infection. TCRdb reprocessed the 5' RACE reads with MiXCR, giving one entry per CDR3 protein. The sample yields under 90,000 distinct CDR3 sequences, about 14% seen once. What was sequenced was whole blood. The receptors were gathered from an adult who was a healthcare worker with PCR-confirmed SARS-CoV-2 infection or an uninfected control (not recorded which).

This clonotype occurred a few times. V gene TRBV5-1 combines with J gene TRBJ2-1, with D perhaps matching TRBD2 (5 bases). The CDR3 loop spans 13 amino acids. The V gene lost 7 bases and the J gene lost 2 bases, with 10 bases spanning the gap. The germline V gene encodes CDR1 SGHRS and CDR2 YFSETQ. The CDR3 DNA sequence: TGCGCCAGCGGGGAGCCAACCTACAATGAGCAGTTCTTC. Its protein is CASGEPTYNEQFF.

The chain carries TRBV11-2 and TRBJ2-5; D not certain. Germline-derived CDR1 and CDR2 are SGHAT and FQNNGV. The CDR3 covers 13 residues. Trimming shortened V by 5 bases and J by 0 bases, and 7 bases separated the two germline ends. The CDR3 protein is CASSKGNQETQYF. The CDR3 bases are TGTGCCAGCAGCAAGGGAAACCAAGAGACCCAGTACTTC.

V is TRBV28 and J is TRBJ2-7, with TRBD1 matching over 8 bases. With 6 bases clipped from V and 9 bases from J, the junction kept 7 bases outside the gene matches. This CDR3 region has 12 residues. The germline V gene has CDR1 MDHEN and CDR2 SYDVKM. The CDR3 DNA is TGTGCCAGCAGGTCGACAGGGGTCGCGCAGTACTTC. Translation: CASRSTGVAQYF.

The V gene is TRBV4-3, the J gene TRBJ2-6; D is ambiguous. Between the trimmed V and J ends, which lost 4 bases and 4 bases, there was a span of 5 bases. The CDR3 extends over 13 amino acids. CDR1 and CDR2 (germline): LGHNA, YSLEER. CDR3 loop: CASSLRGANVLTF. Here the CDR3 DNA reads TGCGCCAGCAGCCTAAGAGGGGCCAACGTCCTGACTTTC.

This clonotype was counted between two and nine times. J is TRBJ1-1 and V is TRBV19; 7 bases are a match to TRBD1. This CDR3 region has 14 residues. Looked up from germline, CDR1 is LNHDA and CDR2 is SQIVND (reference sequence). The V gene end was trimmed by 5 bases and the J gene end by 1 base; junction bases not matched to a gene: 4. The CDR3 sequence: CASSLTGANTEAFF. CDR3 nucleotide sequence: TGTGCCAGTAGTTTAACAGGGGCGAACACTGAAGCTTTCTTT.

This clonotype was recorded at least ten times. This rearrangement joins TRBV6-5 to TRBJ1-3; D not certain. Germline V gene sequence: CDR1 MNHEY, CDR2 SVGAGI. V was clipped by 0 bases and J by 0 bases, with 9 bases between them. The CDR3 is made up of 16 amino acids. The CDR3 DNA follows: TGTGCCAGCAGTTACTCCCCGTACGTCTCTGGAAACACCATATATTTT. Translation: CASSYSPYVSGNTIYF.

This chain joins TRBV28 and TRBJ1-5; 7 bases agree with TRBD1. Losses at the gene ends were 6 bases for V and 15 bases for J; bases not matched to a gene: 20. Per germline, CDR1 MDHEN and CDR2 SYDVKM. The CDR3 is 15 residues long. CDR3 DNA sequence: TGTGCCAGCAGGACCCCCGACAGGGAAGTAGCCTTGTGGCATTTT. This gives the protein CASRTPDREVALWHF.